Below are 27 T cell receptor beta chains sequenced from a single sample in a study of blood T cells in healthy people across ages. The authors ran a second PCR of about 6 to 11 cycles using a sample-barcoded 5' primer and a J-beta primer mix. TCRdb redid the calling of the 5' RACE reads with MiXCR, one entry per CDR3 protein. The data contain about 1.1 million distinct CDR3 sequences, around two fifths of them singletons. Material: blood. The receptors were sampled from a man younger than 35 in good health.

The V gene is TRBV29-1, the J gene TRBJ1-1, with D uncertain. Looked up from germline, CDR1 is SQVTM and CDR2 is ANQGSEA. Trimming pared 6 bases from V and 6 bases from J, leaving 11 bases between. This CDR3 is built from 11 residues. CDR3 sequence: CSVKGVAEAFF. The CDR3 bases are TGCAGCGTGAAGGGTGTTGCTGAAGCTTTCTTT. Full variable domain (rest looked up from reference TRBV29-1 and TRBJ1-1): SAVISQKPSRDICQRGTSLTIQCQVDSQVTMMFWYRQQPGQSLTLIATANQGSEATYESGFVIDKFPISRPNLTFSTLTVSNMSPEDSSIYLCSVKGVAEAFFGQGTRLTVV.

V usage is TRBV7-4 and J usage is TRBJ1-6; no definite D call. Trimming took off 2 bases at V and 13 bases at J, with 9 bases between the two ends. This CDR3 comprises 12 residues. Germline V gene lookup returns CDR1 SGHVT and CDR2 SQSDAQ. DNA for the CDR3: TGTGCCAGCAGCTTAAAAGGGATCCCCCTCCACTTT. It is translated as CASSLKGIPLHF.

This clonotype was counted only a few times. The CDR3 bases are TGTGCCAGCAGCTTAGTAGCGGCCGGAGGCAATCAGCCCCAGCATTTT. Translation gives CASSLVAAGGNQPQHF. The chain combines TRBV7-2 with TRBJ1-5, with D unresolved. Germline V gene lookup returns CDR1 SGHTA and CDR2 FQGNSA. The CDR3 totals 16 residues. Between the trimmed V and J ends, which lost 1 base and 2 bases, there was a span of 12 bases.

This rearrangement joins TRBV2 to TRBJ1-1; 7 nucleotides line up with TRBD1. V dropped 8 bases and J dropped 7; count of bases not matched to a gene: 10. The germline gives CDR1 SNHLY, CDR2 FYNNEI. The CDR3 extends over 13 amino acids. Here the CDR3 reads CASERTRTGEAFF. The DNA of the CDR3 is TGTGCCAGCGAACGAACAAGGACAGGTGAAGCTTTCTTT.

J is TRBJ1-3 and V is TRBV14; the D gene is possibly TRBD1 (6 bases). V dropped 1 base and J dropped 0 bases, with 13 bases sitting between them. The germline V gene has CDR1 SGHDN and CDR2 FVKESK. The CDR3 spans 17 residues. CDR3 in DNA: TGTGCCAGCAGCCAAGTCGGACAGACTCTCTCTGGAAACACCATATATTTT. Amino acid sequence: CASSQVGQTLSGNTIYF. Looking up the rest from reference TRBV14 and TRBJ1-3 gives the full variable domain: EAGVTQFPSHSVIEKGQTVTLRCDPISGHDNLYWYRRVMGKEIKFLLHFVKESKQDESGMPNNRFLAERTGGTYSTLKVQPAELEDSGVYFCASSQVGQTLSGNTIYFGEGSWLTVV.

The chain has TRBV11-2 and TRBJ1-4; 8 bases line up with TRBD1. The CDR3 length is 15 residues. Germline V gene lookup returns CDR1 SGHAT and CDR2 FQNNGV. V dropped 1 base and J dropped 6; count of bases not matched to a gene: 4. DNA for the CDR3: TGTGCCAGCAGCTTAGCCCAGGGGGCTCATGAAAAACTGTTTTTT. Protein sequence: CASSLAQGAHEKLFF. The full variable domain, completed using reference TRBV11-2 and TRBJ1-4, is EAGVAQSPRYKIIEKRQSVAFWCNPISGHATLYWYQQILGQGPKLLIQFQNNGVVDDSQLPKDRFSAERLKGVDSTLKIQPAKLEDSAVYLCASSLAQGAHEKLFFGSGTQLSVL.

The chain employs TRBV28 and TRBJ1-5; a weak D match, TRBD1 (5 bases). The V gene's germline CDR1 is MDHEN and CDR2 SYDVKM. V was cut by 9 bases and J by 6 bases, with 18 bases left in between. The CDR3 extends over 14 amino acids. The CDR3 bases are TGTGCCAGTATCGGGACTCGCCGAGGTCAGCCCCAGCATTTT. Translated: CASIGTRRGQPQHF.

This chain links TRBV4-2 with TRBJ1-3, with D possibly being TRBD1 (5 bases). Trimming cost V 0 bases and J 3 bases, with 12 bases left between them. This CDR3 region has 16 residues. CDR1 and CDR2 from the germline V gene are LGHNA and YNFKEQ. The CDR3: CASSQDGGGGGNTIYF. CDR3 nucleotide sequence: TGTGCCAGCAGCCAAGATGGGGGAGGTGGTGGAAACACCATATATTTT.

The chain uses TRBV7-3 and TRBJ2-5; D gene unclear. This CDR3 is built from 15 residues. V dropped 11 bases and J dropped 1 base, with 20 bases sitting between them. The germline V gene encodes CDR1 SGHTA and CDR2 FQGTGA. For the CDR3, the DNA is TGTGCCCCCCAAGGCAGAGAAGGATCCCAAGAGACCCAGTACTTC. Translation gives CAPQGREGSQETQYF.

V usage is TRBV7-9 and J usage is TRBJ2-5; TRBD1 might be the D (6 bases). The CDR3 consists of 14 residues. The germline V and J ends were trimmed by 9 bases and 0 bases, with 14 bases remaining between them. Germline V gene sequence: CDR1 SEHNR, CDR2 FQNEAQ (reference sequence). CDR3 sequence (DNA): TGTGCCAGTCGAGGACAGCCGCACCAAGAGACCCAGTACTTC. Its translation: CASRGQPHQETQYF. Full variable domain (outside the CDR3, taken from reference TRBV7-9 and TRBJ2-5): DTGVSQNPRHKITKRGQNVTFRCDPISEHNRLYWYRQTLGQGPEFLTYFQNEAQLEKSRLLSDRFSAERPKGSFSTLEIQRTEQGDSAMYLCASRGQPHQETQYFGPGTRLLVL.

The chain has TRBV3-1 and TRBJ2-3; TRBD1 might be the D (5 bases). Germline CDR1 is LGHDT and CDR2 is YNNKEL (reference sequence). V was shortened by 0 bases and J by 5 bases, with 9 bases between the two germline ends. The CDR3 extends over 14 amino acids. CDR3 sequence (DNA): TGTGCCAGCAGCCAAGAAGGGCAGGGAGATACGCAGTATTTT. Translating gives CASSQEGQGDTQYF.

This clonotype was picked up a small number of times. The V gene is TRBV5-6, the J gene TRBJ2-7; D remains ambiguous. There are 12 residues in the CDR3. Trimming stripped 4 bases from V and 6 bases from J, with 11 bases between. Per germline, CDR1 SGHDT and CDR2 YYEEEE. The CDR3 nucleotides are TGTGCCAGCAGCGTAAGGACGGGCGAGCAGTACTTC. Residues: CASSVRTGEQYF.

The chain recombines TRBV5-5 with TRBJ2-5; a weak D match, TRBD2 (7 bases). The CDR3 extends over 15 amino acids. CDR1 is SGHKS, CDR2 YYEKEE, per germline (reference sequence). V gave up 0 bases and J gave up 5 bases, with 14 bases separating them. The CDR3 sequence is CASSLEGGGFETQYF. In nucleotides, the CDR3 is TGTGCCAGCAGCTTGGAAGGGGGGGGTTTTGAGACCCAGTACTTC.

The gene calls are TRBV20-1 and TRBJ2-5; tentatively, D is TRBD1 or TRBD2 (6 bases each). With the DNA end fitting TRBJ2-7 better, the J assignment may be wrong. Germline CDR1 DFQATT, CDR2 SNEGSKA (reference sequence). The CDR3 has 15 residues. The CDR3 DNA follows: TGCAGTGCTGACCCGCCTGAGGGGGGCCGGTACGAGCAGTACTTC. It translates to CSADPPEGGRYEQYF.

V and J are TRBV20-1 and TRBJ1-2, with 12 bases fitting TRBD1. Germline V gene data show CDR1 as DFQATT and CDR2 as SNEGSKA (reference sequence). The CDR3 sequence is 14 residues long. With V trimmed by 4 bases and J by 7 bases, 7 bases remained unmatched. CDR3 coding DNA: TGCAGTGCTATAGGGACAGGGGGCCAGCGTGGCTACACCTTC. Translated, it gives CSAIGTGGQRGYTF.

This clonotype appeared a few times. The chain combines TRBV20-1 with TRBJ2-7; the match to TRBD1 covers 7 bases. Germline CDR1 DFQATT, CDR2 SNEGSKA (reference sequence). CDR3 size: 14 residues. The junction had 6 bases not matched to a gene; V was cut back by 2 bases and J by 2 bases. Written as DNA, the CDR3 is TGCAGTGCTAGAAATCGCCAGGGGGCCTACGAGCAGTACTTC. Residues: CSARNRQGAYEQYF.

Many counts were recorded for this clonotype. The chain recombines TRBV4-1 with TRBJ2-7; 10 nucleotides line up with TRBD1. Germline-derived CDR1 and CDR2 are MGHRA and YSYEKL. V was pared by 1 base and J by 4 bases, with 7 bases of the junction left unmatched. The CDR3 has 16 residues. CDR3 sequence: CASSQVGTGEIYEQYF. The CDR3 DNA reads TGCGCCAGCAGCCAAGTTGGGACAGGGGAAATTTACGAGCAGTACTTC.

Only one count was recorded for this clonotype. The rearrangement links TRBV10-3 to TRBJ2-3; TRBD2 is a possible D gene (5 bases). Germline CDR1 is ENHRY and CDR2 is SYGVKD. V was clipped by 6 bases and J by 7 bases, with 17 bases between them. The CDR3 runs to 14 residues. CDR3 in DNA: TGTGCCATCAGCCCGGATCGGGATTTGAATACGCAGTATTTT. Amino acids: CAISPDRDLNTQYF.

The rearrangement links TRBV5-1 to TRBJ1-1, with 8 bases fitting TRBD1. V lost 4 bases, J lost 0 bases, and 11 bases stayed unmatched. This CDR3 is 17 amino acids long. Germline V CDR1 and CDR2: SGHRS, YFSETQ. CDR3 nucleotide sequence: TGCGCCAGCAGCGGGGGGACAGGCTGGGACATGAACACTGAAGCTTTCTTT. Amino acid sequence: CASSGGTGWDMNTEAFF.

This clonotype appeared a few times. The V call is TRBV9, the J call TRBJ1-2; perhaps TRBD1 as D (5 bases). Germline V CDR1 and CDR2: SGDLS, YYNGEE. V lost 3 bases, J lost 2 bases, and 20 bases lay in between. There are 17 residues in the CDR3. The CDR3 DNA follows: TGTGCCAGCAGCGGAGTCCGGAGGGACCTCACAAACTATGGCTACACCTTC. Amino acids: CASSGVRRDLTNYGYTF.

In DNA form, the CDR3 reads TGCAGTCGACTAAACACGGGCGATAACTATGGCTACACCTTC. It codes for CSRLNTGDNYGYTF. The chain combines TRBV20-1 with TRBJ1-2; the D is unclear. The CDR3 is 14 residues long. Deletions cut 8 bases from V and 1 base from J, with 17 bases between. CDR1 DFQATT and CDR2 SNEGSKA come from the germline V gene (reference sequence).

The V and J genes are TRBV20-1 and TRBJ1-2; D is undetermined. The germline CDR1 and CDR2 sequences are DFQATT and SNEGSKA (reference sequence). There are 13 residues in the CDR3. The V end lost 0 bases, the J end lost 6 bases, and 11 bases lay between the germline ends. This CDR3 is CSARDWAENGYTF. CDR3 sequence (DNA): TGCAGTGCTAGAGATTGGGCAGAGAATGGCTACACCTTC.

The sample holds a few counts of this clonotype. This rearrangement joins TRBV29-1 to TRBJ1-1; D unresolved. Germline CDR1 and CDR2: SQVTM and ANQGSEA. The V and J ends lost 6 bases and 0 bases respectively, with 14 bases between them. This CDR3 contains 14 residues. The DNA for the CDR3 is TGCAGCGTCGAGACACCGAGAATGAACACTGAAGCTTTCTTT. Translated: CSVETPRMNTEAFF.

The chain uses TRBV2 and TRBJ2-5; 10 nucleotides align to TRBD2. V gave up 8 bases and J gave up 0 bases; unmatched junction bases: 3. The germline V gene encodes CDR1 SNHLY and CDR2 FYNNEI. The CDR3 length is 14 residues. CDR3 sequence: CASGTSGNQETQYF. The CDR3 nucleotides read TGTGCCAGCGGCACTAGCGGGAACCAAGAGACCCAGTACTTC.

The chain is built from TRBV20-1 and TRBJ1-1, with unresolved D. The CDR3 runs 13 residues. Germline V gene data show CDR1 as DFQATT and CDR2 as SNEGSKA (reference sequence). Trimming pared 4 bases from V and 0 bases from J, leaving 9 bases between. CDR3 in amino acids: CSAKVQMNTEAFF. In DNA, the CDR3 is TGCAGTGCTAAGGTACAGATGAACACTGAAGCTTTCTTT.

The V call is TRBV5-1, the J call TRBJ1-2, with TRBD1 identical over 7 bases. This CDR3 contains 15 residues. V was pared by 6 bases and J by 2 bases, with 10 bases of the junction left unmatched. CDR1 SGHRS and CDR2 YFSETQ come from the germline V gene. DNA for the CDR3: TGCGCCAGCACCTTTAAGACAGGGTTGAACTATGGCTACACCTTC. Amino acid sequence: CASTFKTGLNYGYTF.

The J gene is TRBJ2-1, the V gene TRBV5-1; D not certain. Trimming pared 0 bases from V and 9 bases from J, leaving 16 bases between. The CDR3 length is 15 residues. Germline V gene sequence: CDR1 SGHRS, CDR2 YFSETQ. The DNA of the CDR3 is TGCGCCAGCAGCTTGGTAGTTACTTCCAGGATTGAGCAGTTCTTC. This translates into CASSLVVTSRIEQFF.